The rows below give T cell receptor beta chains drawn from one sample of a study of blood T cell repertoires in COVID-19. Profiled with immunoSEQ multiplex PCR; TCRdb holds only in-frame clones, not every one. In the table there are approximately 290,000 clones, around 89% of which are singletons. Specimen: peripheral blood. The source is a man aged 25 to 45 with acute or convalescent COVID-19. Both conserved end residues are part of each CDR3. A D gene is named only where the DNA matches it firmly. Not every row has a clone size; where given, it reads once, few, many or a size class.

V gene	J gene	D gene	clone size	CDR3 DNA	CDR3 protein
TRBV27	TRBJ2-7	.	.	TGTGCCAGCAGTTCGGCTCGCGGGGCCTCCTACTACGAGCAGTACTTC	CASSSARGASYYEQYF
TRBV18	TRBJ2-7	.	.	TGTGCCAGCTCACCCTTTAAACAGTTCTACGAGCAGTACTTC	CASSPFKQFYEQYF
TRBV9	TRBJ2-1	.	.	TGTGCCAGCAGCGTGACAGACAATGAGCAGTTCTTC	CASSVTDNEQFF
TRBV7-2	TRBJ2-5	TRBD2	.	TGTGCCAGCAGCCCCGGACTAGCGGGGGGACGAGAGGCCCAGTACTTC	CASSPGLAGGREAQYF
TRBV4-1	TRBJ2-7	.	.	TGCGCCACCTCTCCCGGGAGGGACAGCACCTACGAGCAGTACTTC	CATSPGRDSTYEQYF
TRBV6-5	TRBJ2-3	TRBD2	.	TGTGCCAGCAGTTACTCTAGCGGGAGCTGGGCAGATACGCAGTATTTT	CASSYSSGSWADTQYF
TRBV6-5	TRBJ2-3	.	.	TGTGCCAGCAGTTACGAAGAGGGTGTTCGTGATACGCAGTATTTT	CASSYEEGVRDTQYF
TRBV7-8	TRBJ1-6	TRBD1	.	TGTGCCAGCAGCCTGAAAAAAGGACAGGGCTCCTATAATTCACCCCTCCACTTT	CASSLKKGQGSYNSPLHF
TRBV6-4	TRBJ1-6	.	.	TGTGCCAGCAGGCATAACAGGAACTCACCCCTCCACTTT	CASRHNRNSPLHF
TRBV4-1	TRBJ2-2	.	.	TGCGCCAGCAGCCACCAGATTGGAGCCACCGGGGAGCTGTTTTTT	CASSHQIGATGELFF
TRBV6-1	TRBJ2-1	TRBD2	.	TGTGCCAGCAGTGAAGGGTTTTCGCGGGGGGCCTACAATGAGCAGTTCTTC	CASSEGFSRGAYNEQFF
TRBV5-1	TRBJ2-7	TRBD1	.	TGCGCCAGCAGCTTGGGAGGGACAGGGACCTACGAGCAGTACTTC	CASSLGGTGTYEQYF
TRBV9	TRBJ2-2	.	.	TGTGCCAGCAGCGTAGTAGGGGGGGCGAACACCGGGGAGCTGTTTTTT	CASSVVGGANTGELFF
TRBV24-1	TRBJ1-5	TRBD1	.	TGTGCCACCAGTGAAGGACGCGGGACAGCTTCGGGCAATCAGCCCCAGCATTTT	CATSEGRGTASGNQPQHF
TRBV27	TRBJ2-7	TRBD2	.	TGTGCCAGCAGTCTGCTTTCTAGCGGGAGAAGCTACGAGCAGTACTTC	CASSLLSSGRSYEQYF
TRBV30	TRBJ1-4	.	.	TGTGCCTGGAGTGGACAACGTAGGGGTTTAGAAAAACTGTTTTTT	CAWSGQRRGLEKLFF
TRBV6-6	TRBJ2-4	TRBD1	.	TGTGCCAGCAGTTACCCACCGGGACAGCAAAAAAACATTCAGTACTTC	CASSYPPGQQKNIQYF
TRBV18	TRBJ2-7	TRBD2	.	TGTGCCAGCTCACAATTCGGGACTAGCGGAATCGAGCAGTACTTC	CASSQFGTSGIEQYF
TRBV27	TRBJ2-5	TRBD1	.	TGTGCCAGCAGAGTCCAGGGGGCGGGGGAGACCCAGTACTTC	CASRVQGAGETQYF
TRBV28	TRBJ2-5	.	.	TGTGCCAGCAGTTCCGGTAACAGCTTTCAGGGGGAGACCCAGTACTTC	CASSSGNSFQGETQYF
TRBV5-4	TRBJ1-3	.	.	TGTGCCAGCAGATATGCGGGTGCTGGAAACACCATATATTTT	CASRYAGAGNTIYF
TRBV24-1	TRBJ1-2	.	few	TGTGCCACCAGTGAACCTGGGGGGGCCGCTGGCTACACCTTC	CATSEPGGAAGYTF
TRBV10-2	TRBJ2-3	TRBD2	.	TGCGCCAGCAGTGATGCGGGAGGGCGTGATACGCAGTATTTT	CASSDAGGRDTQYF
TRBV4-2	TRBJ1-2	TRBD1	.	TGTGCCAGCAGCCAACCGGACAGGAGCTATGGCTACACCTTC	CASSQPDRSYGYTF
TRBV9	TRBJ2-3	TRBD2	.	TGTGCCAGCAGCGTTAGCGGGAGGGTCTCCGATACGCAGTATTTT	CASSVSGRVSDTQYF
TRBV28	TRBJ1-2	.	.	TGTGCCAGCACCTTAAGGGGTGGTGGGGTTTATGGCTACACCTTC	CASTLRGGGVYGYTF
TRBV9	TRBJ2-7	TRBD2	.	TGTGCCAGCAGCGAGCGGGGGCCGCCCTACGAGCAGTACTTC	CASSERGPPYEQYF
TRBV27	TRBJ1-6	.	.	TGTGCCAGCAAGGTCAGAAGAGGCGTAGATGATAATTCACCCCTCCACTTT	CASKVRRGVDDNSPLHF
TRBV28	TRBJ1-6	.	.	TGTGCCAGCAGTTTAATCAGGGAAAATTCACCCCTCCACTTT	CASSLIRENSPLHF
TRBV7-9	TRBJ1-1	.	.	TGTGCCAGCAGACACCCCGCGGGCATGGGGAACACTGAAGCTTTCTTT	CASRHPAGMGNTEAFF
TRBV6-6	TRBJ2-2	TRBD1	.	TGTGCCAGCAGCACCCCCGCGTCGTTCGGGACAGGGGGCATCACCGGGGAGCTGTTTTTT	CASSTPASFGTGGITGELFF
TRBV7-2	TRBJ1-6	.	.	TGTGCCAGCAGCTTAAACGTAGCCTATAATTCACCCCTCCACTTT	CASSLNVAYNSPLHF
TRBV11-2	TRBJ2-2	.	.	TGTGCCAGCAGCTTAGTATTGAACACCGGGGAGCTGTTTTTT	CASSLVLNTGELFF
TRBV19	TRBJ1-5	TRBD1	.	TGTGCCAGTAGTATGTCCCTTGGGACAGAGGGCAATCAGCCCCAGCATTTT	CASSMSLGTEGNQPQHF
TRBV7-3	TRBJ1-2	.	.	TGTGCCAGCAGCCTGCGGTCTAGTAACTATGGCTACACCTTC	CASSLRSSNYGYTF
TRBV6-5	TRBJ2-5	.	.	TGTGCCAGCAGCAAAAGGGGCGACCAGTACTTC	CASSKRGDQYF
TRBV29-1	TRBJ1-1	TRBD1	.	TGCAGCGTTGGCGGGACAGCATTGAACACTGAAGCTTTCTTT	CSVGGTALNTEAFF
TRBV6-5	TRBJ2-1	.	few	TGTGCCAGCAGTTACTCGTGGAGCTCCTACAATGAGCAGTTCTTC	CASSYSWSSYNEQFF
TRBV7-2	TRBJ2-5	TRBD2	.	TGTGCCAGCAGCTGGTGGGGGGGCCAAGAGACCCAGTACTTC	CASSWWGGQETQYF
TRBV5-1	TRBJ1-1	.	.	TGCGCCAGCACCCAGGGGATTGAAGCTTTCTTT	CASTQGIEAFF
TRBV30	TRBJ2-7	TRBD2	.	TGTGCCTGGAGTGTACAAAGCGGGAGCTCCTACGAGCAGTACTTC	CAWSVQSGSSYEQYF
TRBV12-3/TRBV12-4	TRBJ2-1	.	.	TGTGCCAGCAGACGGGACTCCTACAATGAGCAGTTCTTC	CASRRDSYNEQFF
TRBV19	TRBJ2-3	TRBD1	.	TGTGCCAGTAGTCTACGGACAGGAACAGATACGCAGTATTTT	CASSLRTGTDTQYF
TRBV5-1	TRBJ2-2	.	.	TGCGCCAGCAGGGCAGAGGTGGATTCCGGGGAGCTGTTTTTT	CASRAEVDSGELFF
TRBV23-1	TRBJ1-1	.	.	TGCGCCAGCACGCCCAAAGAGACGCATGCGGAGACTGAAGCTTTCTTT	CASTPKETHAETEAFF
TRBV9	TRBJ2-3	TRBD1	.	TGTGCCAGCACTTGGACAGGGCTTAGCACAGATACGCAGTATTTT	CASTWTGLSTDTQYF
TRBV12-3/TRBV12-4	TRBJ1-2	.	.	TGTGCCAGCAGCGGGACTAACTATGGCTACACCTTC	CASSGTNYGYTF
TRBV9	TRBJ2-7	TRBD1	.	TGTGCCAGCAGCGTTTCGGGACAGGGACCCTACGAGCAGTACTTC	CASSVSGQGPYEQYF
TRBV9	TRBJ2-7	TRBD1	once	TGTGCCAGCAGCATTCGACAGGGGTCCTACGAGCAGTACTTC	CASSIRQGSYEQYF
TRBV15	TRBJ1-4	.	once	TGTGCCACCAGCAGAGGGGGGACTGGGGAAAAACTGTTTTTT	CATSRGGTGEKLFF
TRBV7-8	TRBJ2-5	TRBD1	.	TGTGCCAGCAGCTGGAGGGACAGGGGGAAAGAGACCCAGTACTTC	CASSWRDRGKETQYF
TRBV4-1	TRBJ2-7	TRBD2	.	TGCGCCAGCAGCCAAGATGGGAGGGAGTTCTACGAGCAGTACTTC	CASSQDGREFYEQYF
TRBV7-8	TRBJ1-4	.	.	TGTGCCAGCAGCTTTCCCGGGTTATTTCCCGCCTTCGAAAAACTGTTTTTT	CASSFPGLFPAFEKLFF
TRBV27	TRBJ1-5	.	.	TGTGCCAGCAGTCCAGGACGAGGAGGTCAGCCCCAGCATTTT	CASSPGRGGQPQHF
TRBV5-1	TRBJ2-1	.	.	TGCGCCAGCAGCCGGGGGGCGAGAGGAGATGAGCAGTTCTTC	CASSRGARGDEQFF